One sample yielded the 10 T cell receptor beta chains listed below, sequenced in a study of tumor and adjacent non-tumor tissue in lung cancer. The template was RNA from unsorted bulk tissue. A modified ARM-PCR protocol with three rounds of nested PCR amplified TCRbeta. TCRdb ran MiXCR on the multiplex PCR reads and lists one entry per CDR3 protein. The data hold some 120,000 distinct CDR3 sequences, with 66% observed a single time. The specimen sequenced was lung tumor tissue. These TCRs come from a man aged 25-45 years with non-small cell lung cancer.

This clonotype has at least ten counts. The chain has TRBV20-1 and TRBJ2-1; D perhaps matches TRBD2 (5 bases). V lost 5 bases and J lost 4, with 15 bases in between. From germline, CDR1 is DFQATT and CDR2 SNEGSKA (reference sequence). The CDR3 spans 14 residues. CDR3 sequence: CSAATGLSYNEQFF. In DNA, the CDR3 is TGCAGTGCTGCTACCGGACTCTCATACAATGAGCAGTTCTTC.

This clonotype was recorded at least ten times. The genes are TRBV12-3 or TRBV12-4 and TRBJ2-5, with D perhaps matching TRBD1 or TRBD2 (5 bases each). Trimming pared 6 bases from V and 0 bases from J, leaving 14 bases between. This CDR3 is 15 amino acids long. CDR3 region: CASRRGDLYQETQYF. CDR3 bases: TGTGCCAGCAGGAGAGGGGACCTGTACCAAGAGACCCAGTACTTC.

Of note for this clonotype: The germline gene is not matched at one end of the junction; a read error may be the cause. V and J are TRBV20-1 and TRBJ2-7; 9 nucleotides match TRBD1. Germline V CDR1 and CDR2: DFQATT, SNEGSKA (reference sequence). The CDR3 loop spans 15 amino acids. CDR3 nucleotides: TGCAGTGCTAGCGCGGGACAGGGTTTTCCTTACGAGCGGTACTTC. Its translation is CSASAGQGFPYERYF.

This clonotype has only a few counts. A single base separates this from a much larger clone, so it may be a read error. The J gene is TRBJ2-7, the V gene TRBV11-3; 8 positions match TRBD2. V lost 5 bases to trimming and J lost 5 bases; unmatched junction nucleotides: 5. CDR1 is SGHNT, CDR2 YENEEA, per germline. The CDR3 extends over 13 amino acids. CDR3 DNA: TGTGCCAGCAGCCGGGGACTAGTACACGAGCAGTACTTC. This codes for CASSRGLVHEQYF.

V and J are TRBV20-1 and TRBJ1-4; D is undetermined. Trimming removed 0 bases at V and 16 bases at J, with 12 bases between. Germline V gene data show CDR1 as DFQATT and CDR2 as SNEGSKA (reference sequence). The CDR3 covers 11 residues. As DNA, the CDR3 is TGCAGTGCTAGAGATAAGAGGGAACCGTTTTTT. This gives the protein CSARDKREPFF.

This clonotype was observed a handful of times. This chain links TRBV7-2 with TRBJ2-3; D unresolved. This CDR3 is 14 amino acids long. Germline CDR1 reads SGHTA; CDR2 reads FQGNSA. The ends were cut back, 5 bases at V and 0 bases at J, with 9 bases in the middle. The CDR3 DNA sequence: TGTGCCAGCAGCACGTGGCAGAGCACAGATACGCAGTATTTT. Its protein product is CASSTWQSTDTQYF.

Concerning this clonotype itself: This is likely a read error, given that the CDR3 carries no conserved phenylalanine or tryptophan at its end. The chain links TRBV20-1 to TRBJ2-1; D remains unclear. Trimming took 6 bases from V and 8 from J, leaving 20 bases between them. The CDR3 sequence is 14 residues long. Germline loops: CDR1 DFQATT, CDR2 SNEGSKA (reference sequence). The CDR3 loop reads CSATPPLPYDEQFS. CDR3 DNA: TGCAGTGCAACGCCGCCACTTCCTTACGATGAGCAGTTCTCC.

This clonotype turned up a few times. At one end, the junction sequence differs from germline, possibly due to a read error. The rearrangement links TRBV20-1 to TRBJ2-6, with a possible D match to TRBD1 (5 bases). Germline CDR1 is DFQATT and CDR2 is SNEGSKA (reference sequence). The CDR3 length is 13 residues. The CDR3, as DNA: TGCAGTGCTACTAACTCTGGGGCCAACATCCTGACTTTC. Its protein product is CSATNSGANILTF.

With regard to this clonotype: A read error may explain this, as a much larger clone is one base away. The CDR3 nucleotides are TGTGCTAGTGGTTTGGTAGTACGGAGTGACCAGGAGAACACCATATATTTT. This gives the protein CASGLVVRSDQENTIYF. V gene TRBV12-5 combines with J gene TRBJ1-3; D remains unclear. V dropped 0 bases and J dropped 7 bases, with 19 bases sitting between them. CDR1 is LGHNT, CDR2 FRNRAP, per germline. The CDR3 runs 17 residues.

About this clonotype: One end of the junction fails to match germline, which may point to a read error. The chain links TRBV24-1 to TRBJ2-1, with 10 positions matching TRBD2. The CDR3 is made up of 17 amino acids. Germline V gene sequence: CDR1 KGHDR, CDR2 SFDVKD. The CDR3 loop is CATSDLQASGGYNELFF. The CDR3 DNA is TGTGCCACCAGTGATTTGCAGGCTAGCGGGGGCTACAATGAGCTGTTCTTC.